Listed below are T cell receptor beta chains from one sample, sequenced in a study of Ad26.COV2.S vaccination and SARS-CoV-2 variants. TCRdb's copy holds only in-frame clones and misses some; the assay was immunoSEQ multiplex PCR. The sample has approximately 360,000 clones; 80% to 90% are singletons. Specimen: peripheral blood, collected in a trial of Ad26.COV2.S vaccine versus placebo. All receptors derive from a person between 18 and 65 years old who received the Ad26.COV2.S COVID-19 vaccine or a placebo. Both conserved end residues are part of each CDR3. The order of the fields is J gene, clone size, V gene, D gene, CDR3 protein, CDR3 DNA. A D gene is named only where the DNA matches it firmly. The size of a clone is reported for some rows only, either as once, few or many, or as a class for expanded clones.

TRBJ2-7 | - | TRBV27 | - | CASSYRINYEQYF | TGTGCCAGCAGTTACAGGATAAACTACGAGCAGTACTTC
TRBJ2-1 | - | TRBV10-3 | - | CAISGSMGSAHYNEQFF | TGTGCCATCAGTGGTTCGATGGGGAGCGCCCACTACAATGAGCAGTTCTTC
TRBJ1-3 | - | TRBV6-5 | - | CASSLRSGNTIYF | TGTGCCAGCAGTTTAAGGTCTGGAAACACCATATATTTT
TRBJ1-1 | - | TRBV6-5 | - | CASSPGLQNTEAFF | TGTGCCAGCAGTCCAGGGTTACAGAACACTGAAGCTTTCTTT
TRBJ1-1 | - | TRBV7-2 | TRBD1 | CASSPRAGQAEAFF | TGTGCCAGCAGCCCCAGAGCGGGACAGGCTGAAGCTTTCTTT
TRBJ1-4 | - | TRBV2 | - | CASGKGVHEKLFF | TGTGCCAGCGGCAAGGGCGTGCATGAAAAACTGTTTTTT
TRBJ1-2 | once | TRBV12-3/TRBV12-4 | - | CASSLRVPYGYTF | TGTGCCAGCAGTCTCAGGGTTCCCTATGGCTACACCTTC
TRBJ2-1 | - | TRBV11-3 | TRBD2 | CASSDTSGQTYNEQFF | TGTGCCAGCAGCGACACTAGCGGGCAGACCTACAATGAGCAGTTCTTC
TRBJ1-1 | - | TRBV4-1 | - | CASSQEPGNTEAFF | TGCGCCAGCAGCCAAGAACCGGGAAACACTGAAGCTTTCTTT
TRBJ1-2 | - | TRBV27 | - | CASSLGYGDGRGYTF | TGTGCCAGCAGTTTAGGGTACGGTGATGGACGGGGCTACACCTTC
TRBJ2-1 | - | TRBV11-3 | - | CASTRRGSPNEQFF | TGTGCCAGCACCCGACGGGGGTCCCCGAATGAGCAGTTCTTC
TRBJ2-3 | once | TRBV9 | - | CASSVGLATDTQYF | TGTGCCAGCAGCGTCGGACTCGCCACAGATACGCAGTATTTT
TRBJ1-1 | - | TRBV7-2 | - | CASSPRYGNTEAFF | TGTGCCAGCAGCCCAAGGTACGGAAACACTGAAGCTTTCTTT
TRBJ2-7 | - | TRBV7-2 | TRBD2 | CASSRSSGSNYEQYF | TGTGCCAGCAGCCGCTCTAGCGGGAGTAACTACGAGCAGTACTTC
TRBJ2-5 | - | TRBV6-5 | - | CASSYGPLGETQYF | TGTGCCAGCAGTTACGGACCCCTGGGAGAGACCCAGTACTTC
TRBJ2-3 | - | TRBV9 | - | CASSPGPLGDTQYF | TGTGCCAGCAGCCCCGGCCCCCTCGGTGATACGCAGTATTTT
TRBJ2-7 | - | TRBV24-1 | - | CATSDPDRWYF | TGTGCCACCAGTGATCCGGACCGCTGGTACTTC
TRBJ2-1 | few | TRBV9 | TRBD2 | CASSGGTSGSRREQFF | TGTGCCAGCAGCGGAGGGACTAGCGGGAGTCGGCGTGAGCAGTTCTTC
TRBJ1-5 | - | TRBV7-4 | - | CASSSRLCSNQPQHF | TGTGCCAGCAGCTCTAGACTGTGTAGCAATCAGCCCCAGCATTTT
TRBJ1-1 | - | TRBV6-5 | - | CASSYSTRGRTEAFF | TGTGCCAGCAGTTACTCTACACGGGGGAGGACTGAAGCTTTCTTT
TRBJ1-1 | - | TRBV15 | - | CATSRGAGAQAFF | TGTGCCACCAGCAGAGGGGCAGGCGCGCAAGCTTTCTTT
TRBJ2-1 | - | TRBV5-1 | TRBD2 | CASSLGVVGGRARNEQFF | TGCGCCAGCAGCTTGGGAGTAGTCGGCGGGAGGGCCAGAAATGAGCAGTTCTTC
TRBJ1-2 | - | TRBV28 | - | CASSSGVYGYTF | TGTGCCAGCAGTTCAGGGGTCTATGGCTACACCTTC
TRBJ2-7 | - | TRBV19 | TRBD1 | CASSVTGAELYEQYF | TGTGCCAGTAGTGTGACAGGGGCTGAACTCTACGAGCAGTACTTC
TRBJ2-2 | few | TRBV9 | - | CASSAPLATGGELFF | TGTGCCAGCAGCGCCCCCCTAGCGACCGGCGGGGAGCTGTTTTTT
TRBJ1-2 | - | TRBV5-1 | - | CASSSIPGSTIDGYTF | TGCGCCAGCAGCTCAATTCCCGGGAGCACCATAGATGGCTACACCTTC
TRBJ2-7 | few | TRBV3-1/TRBV3-2 | - | CASSHLGIYEQYF | TGTGCCAGCAGCCACCTCGGAATCTACGAGCAGTACTTC
TRBJ1-2 | - | TRBV29-1 | - | CSVEDQGFGYGYTF | TGCAGCGTTGAAGATCAAGGCTTTGGGTATGGCTACACCTTC
TRBJ1-3 | few | TRBV13 | - | CASSSGIGSGNTIYF | TGTGCCAGCAGCTCAGGGATCGGCTCTGGAAACACCATATATTTT
TRBJ1-3 | - | TRBV21-1 | - | CASSARPRMDEAGNTIYF | TGTGCCAGCAGCGCAAGACCACGAATGGACGAGGCTGGAAACACCATATATTTT
TRBJ2-7 | - | TRBV24-1 | - | CATSEGREQYF | TGTGCCACCAGTGAAGGGCGCGAGCAGTACTTC
TRBJ2-7 | once | TRBV4-1 | - | CASSQDSASRSYEQYF | TGCGCCAGCAGCCAAGATTCGGCTAGCCGCTCCTACGAGCAGTACTTC
TRBJ2-3 | - | TRBV4-1 | - | CASSYQGDTQYF | TGCGCCAGCAGCTACCAGGGGGATACGCAGTATTTT
TRBJ1-2 | - | TRBV4-1 | - | CASSPGEGNYGYTF | TGCGCCAGCAGCCCAGGTGAGGGGAACTATGGCTACACCTTC
TRBJ2-7 | - | TRBV18 | TRBD1 | CASSPMGQSYEQYF | TGTGCCAGCTCACCCATGGGACAGTCTTACGAGCAGTACTTC
TRBJ1-2 | - | TRBV4-3 | - | CASSQGVGPIGNGYTF | TGCGCCAGCAGCCAAGGAGTAGGCCCCATTGGGAATGGCTACACCTTC
TRBJ1-5 | - | TRBV6-5 | - | CASTLWGGLSQPQHF | TGTGCCAGCACCCTCTGGGGAGGGTTGTCTCAGCCCCAGCATTTT
TRBJ2-1 | few | TRBV19 | - | CASSFNGAAEQFF | TGTGCCAGTAGTTTCAATGGAGCGGCTGAGCAGTTCTTC
TRBJ1-2 | - | TRBV12-3/TRBV12-4 | - | CASSYPSRYGYTF | TGTGCCAGCAGTTACCCCAGCCGCTACGGCTACACCTTC
TRBJ1-2 | - | TRBV7-3 | - | CASSLTAGSSDGYTF | TGTGCCAGCAGCTTAACTGCGGGTAGCTCAGATGGCTACACCTTC
TRBJ1-5 | once | TRBV19 | - | CASSIEGLDNQPQHF | TGTGCCAGTAGTATTGAGGGCCTTGACAATCAGCCCCAGCATTTT
TRBJ1-5 | - | TRBV27 | - | CASSLNGHQPQHF | TGTGCCAGCAGTTTGAACGGGCATCAGCCCCAGCATTTT
TRBJ1-2 | - | TRBV7-2 | - | CASSGRSGGRYGYTF | TGTGCCAGCAGCGGGAGGAGTGGAGGGCGGTATGGCTACACCTTC
TRBJ2-7 | - | TRBV6-5 | - | CAGRRRGYDEQYF | TGTGCCGGCCGAAGGCGAGGGTACGACGAGCAGTACTTC
TRBJ1-4 | - | TRBV6-5 | - | CASSLTRHTNEKLFF | TGTGCCAGCAGTCTAACGAGACATACTAATGAAAAACTGTTTTTT
TRBJ1-3 | - | TRBV6-5 | - | CASYGAGSAGNTIYF | TGTGCCAGCTACGGCGCGGGGAGCGCTGGAAACACCATATATTTT
TRBJ1-2 | - | TRBV19 | - | CASTDPSLFIGYTF | TGTGCCAGTACCGATCCCTCCCTATTTATCGGCTACACCTTC
TRBJ2-7 | - | TRBV7-2 | - | CASSSGRGWNEQYF | TGTGCCAGCAGCTCGGGACGGGGATGGAACGAGCAGTACTTC
TRBJ2-7 | - | TRBV6-2/TRBV6-3 | - | CASSGGGGNEQYF | TGTGCCAGCAGTGGGGGCGGTGGGAACGAGCAGTACTTC
TRBJ1-4 | - | TRBV15 | - | CATSRVSGAEEKLFF | TGTGCCACCAGCAGAGTATCGGGAGCGGAAGAAAAACTGTTTTTT
TRBJ2-2 | - | TRBV4-2 | - | CASSPRGRLLNTGELFF | TGTGCCAGCAGCCCCCGCGGTCGTTTGTTGAACACCGGGGAGCTGTTTTTT
TRBJ2-1 | - | TRBV5-4 | - | CASSLAQVGDNEQFF | TGTGCCAGCAGCTTGGCACAGGTCGGGGACAATGAGCAGTTCTTC
TRBJ2-3 | - | TRBV19 | - | CASTRRGSYPTDTQYF | TGTGCCAGTACGCGGCGCGGCAGCTACCCCACAGATACGCAGTATTTT
TRBJ2-1 | - | TRBV5-1 | - | CASSYANEQFF | TGCGCCAGCAGCTATGCGAATGAGCAGTTCTTC
TRBJ1-2 | - | TRBV14 | - | CASSQGEATNRSPF | TGTGCCAGCAGCCAAGGAGAGGCAACGAATCGGTCCCCTTTC
TRBJ2-5 | - | TRBV9 | - | CASSVEWGETQYF | TGTGCCAGCAGCGTAGAGTGGGGAGAGACCCAGTACTTC
TRBJ1-2 | - | TRBV29-1 | TRBD1 | CSVVGQATYGYTF | TGCAGCGTCGTGGGACAGGCAACCTATGGCTACACCTTC